This T cell receptor beta chain was profiled in a study of T cells in Graves' hyperthyroidism and ophthalmopathy. Reasons for excluding patients were uncontrolled infection, other autoimmune disease, pregnancy or lactation. The V end was cut by 5 bases, the J end by 3 bases, with 16 bases between. This CDR3 has 16 residues. This clonotype was detected only a few times. Lacking the conserved final phenylalanine or tryptophan, this CDR3 likely reflects a read error. Amplification of TCR beta CDR3 regions was performed using RNA transcripts as template. HTBI primers were employed in a first-round RT-PCR of the TCR CDR3. In TCRdb, the multiplex PCR reads were re-called with MiXCR into one record per CDR3 protein. The table records 470,000 or so distinct CDR3 sequences, less than 25% of them present only once.

The receptor's source is a man younger than 35 with Graves' hyperthyroidism. Sample: blood. The chain joins TRBV12-3 or TRBV12-4 to TRBJ2-2, with a possible D match to TRBD2 (5 bases). The CDR3 reads CASSPGMGEDTGELFL. The CDR3 DNA sequence: TGTGCCAGCAGTCCCGGGATGGGCGAGGACACCGGGGAGCTGTTTTTG.